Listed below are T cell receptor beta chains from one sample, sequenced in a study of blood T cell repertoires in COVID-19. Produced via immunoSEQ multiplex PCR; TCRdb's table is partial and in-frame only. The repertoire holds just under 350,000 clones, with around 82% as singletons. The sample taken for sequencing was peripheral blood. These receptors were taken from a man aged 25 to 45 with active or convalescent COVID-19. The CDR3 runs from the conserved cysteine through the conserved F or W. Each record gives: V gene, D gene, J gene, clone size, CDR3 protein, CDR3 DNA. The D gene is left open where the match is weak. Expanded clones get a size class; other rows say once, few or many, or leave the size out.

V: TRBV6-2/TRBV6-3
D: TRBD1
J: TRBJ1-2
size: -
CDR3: CASSDGQVTRRRDGYTF
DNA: TGTGCCAGCAGTGATGGACAGGTGACCAGGAGGAGGGACGGCTACACCTTC

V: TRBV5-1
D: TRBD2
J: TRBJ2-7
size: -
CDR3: CASSLAGLAGGGSYEQYF
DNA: TGCGCCAGCAGCTTGGCGGGACTAGCGGGAGGAGGGTCCTACGAGCAGTACTTC

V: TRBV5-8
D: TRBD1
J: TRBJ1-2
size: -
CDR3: CASEQGGYGYTF
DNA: TGTGCCAGCGAACAGGGGGGCTATGGCTACACCTTC

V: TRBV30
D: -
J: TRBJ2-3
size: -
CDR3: CAWSPSLARGDTQYF
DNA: TGTGCCTGGAGTCCCTCCCTAGCGCGGGGAGATACGCAGTATTTT

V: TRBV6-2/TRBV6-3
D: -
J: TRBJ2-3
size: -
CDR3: CASSYPSRITEADTQYF
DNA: TGTGCCAGCAGTTACCCCAGCAGGATAACCGAAGCAGATACGCAGTATTTT

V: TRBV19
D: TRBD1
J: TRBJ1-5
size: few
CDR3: CASSRQGDQPQHF
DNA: TGTGCCAGTAGTCGACAGGGGGATCAGCCCCAGCATTTT

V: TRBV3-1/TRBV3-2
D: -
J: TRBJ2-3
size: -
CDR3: CASSQSSTDTQYF
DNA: TGTGCCAGCAGCCAATCAAGCACAGATACGCAGTATTTT

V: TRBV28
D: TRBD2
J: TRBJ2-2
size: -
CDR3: CASSTPRLAGAEAGELFF
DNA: TGTGCCAGCAGCACTCCAAGGCTAGCGGGAGCGGAAGCCGGGGAGCTGTTTTTT

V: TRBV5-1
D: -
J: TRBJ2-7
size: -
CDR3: CASSLSTGSSYEQYF
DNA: TGCGCCAGCAGCTTGAGTACGGGGAGCTCCTACGAGCAGTACTTC

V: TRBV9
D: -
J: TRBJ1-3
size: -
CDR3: CASSGGGGSSGNTIYF
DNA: TGTGCCAGCAGCGGAGGAGGAGGAAGCTCTGGAAACACCATATATTTT

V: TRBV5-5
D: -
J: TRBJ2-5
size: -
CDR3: CASSSAAETQYF
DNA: TGTGCCAGCAGCTCGGCGGCCGAGACCCAGTACTTC